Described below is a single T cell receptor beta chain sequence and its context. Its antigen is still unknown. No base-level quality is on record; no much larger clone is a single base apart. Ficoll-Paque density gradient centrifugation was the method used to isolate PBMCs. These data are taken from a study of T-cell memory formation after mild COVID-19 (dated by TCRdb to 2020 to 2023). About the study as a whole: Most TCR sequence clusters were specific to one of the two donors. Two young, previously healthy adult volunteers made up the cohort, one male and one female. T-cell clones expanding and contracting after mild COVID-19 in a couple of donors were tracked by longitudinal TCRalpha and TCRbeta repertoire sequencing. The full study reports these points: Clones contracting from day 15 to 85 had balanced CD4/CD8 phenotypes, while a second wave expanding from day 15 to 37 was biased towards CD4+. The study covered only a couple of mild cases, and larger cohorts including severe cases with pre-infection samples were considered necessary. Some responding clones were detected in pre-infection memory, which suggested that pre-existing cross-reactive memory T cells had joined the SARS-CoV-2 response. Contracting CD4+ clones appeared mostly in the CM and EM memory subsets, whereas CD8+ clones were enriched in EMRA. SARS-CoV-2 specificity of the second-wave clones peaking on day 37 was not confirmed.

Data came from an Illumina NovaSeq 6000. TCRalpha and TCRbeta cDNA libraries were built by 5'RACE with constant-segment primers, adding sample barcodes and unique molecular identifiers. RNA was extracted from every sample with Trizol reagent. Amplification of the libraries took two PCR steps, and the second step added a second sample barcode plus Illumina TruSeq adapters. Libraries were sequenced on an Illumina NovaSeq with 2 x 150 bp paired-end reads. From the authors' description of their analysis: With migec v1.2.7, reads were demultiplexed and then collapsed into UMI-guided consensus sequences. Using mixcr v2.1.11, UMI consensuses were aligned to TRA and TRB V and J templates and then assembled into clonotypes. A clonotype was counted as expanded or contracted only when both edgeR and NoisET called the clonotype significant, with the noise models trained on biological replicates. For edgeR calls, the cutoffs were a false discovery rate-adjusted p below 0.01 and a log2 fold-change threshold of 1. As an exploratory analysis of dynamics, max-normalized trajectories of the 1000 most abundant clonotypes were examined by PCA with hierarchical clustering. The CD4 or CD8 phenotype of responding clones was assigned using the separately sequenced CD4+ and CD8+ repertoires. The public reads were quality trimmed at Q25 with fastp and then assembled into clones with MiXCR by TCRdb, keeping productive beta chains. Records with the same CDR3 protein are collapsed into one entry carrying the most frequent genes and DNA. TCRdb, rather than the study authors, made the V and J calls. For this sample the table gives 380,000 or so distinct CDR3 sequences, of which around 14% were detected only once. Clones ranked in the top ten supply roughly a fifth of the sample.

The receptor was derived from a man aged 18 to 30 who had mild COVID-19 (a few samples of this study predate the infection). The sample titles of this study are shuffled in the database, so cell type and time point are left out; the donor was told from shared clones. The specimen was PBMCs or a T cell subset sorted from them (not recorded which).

CDR3 sequence: CSARDVGALAEAFF. The DNA is as follows: TGCAGTGCTAGAGATGTGGGGGCTTTAGCTGAAGCTTTCTTT. The rearrangement combines TRBV20-1 with TRBJ1-1; TRBD1 is perhaps the D gene, given 6 matching bases. The CDR3 measures 14 amino acids from cysteine to phenylalanine. Solely the CDR3 DNA is kept, with 42 bases framed from the first base. The CDR1 and CDR2 encoded by the germline V gene (reference sequence) are DFQATT and SNEGSKA. V gives up 0 bases and J gives up 6 bases, and the segment between their germline ends measures 14 bases.